The clone carrying this T cell receptor (beta chain) was observed once. Germline lookup yields CDR1 SGHNT and CDR2 YENEEA. The CDR3 runs 15 residues. With 0 bases clipped from V and 7 bases from J, the junction kept 4 bases outside the gene matches. This entry belongs to a study of OX40 agonist ivuxolimab in advanced cancers. Sequencing used immunoSEQ multiplex PCR; TCRdb keeps in-frame clones, though not all of them. Of roughly 76,000 clones detected, 70% to 90% appear once; the ten largest clones hold around 25%. This sequence joins TRBV11-3 and TRBJ2-7, with 12 nucleotides matching TRBD1. The starting material was CD4+ or CD8+ T cells sorted from blood, obtained in a trial of the OX40 agonist ivuxolimab. The TCR comes from an adult with an advanced solid tumor such as melanoma, head and neck, liver or kidney cancer. CDR3 bases: TGTGCCAGCAGCTTAGACGGGACAGGGGGCAGTGAGCAGTACTTC. Translated, it gives CASSLDGTGGSEQYF.